This record covers a single T cell receptor (beta chain). TCRdb's copy holds only in-frame clones and misses some; the assay was immunoSEQ multiplex PCR. This table holds about 140,000 clones, 70% to 85% found once. The data are from a study of blood T cell repertoires in COVID-19. The V gene end was trimmed by 3 bases and the J gene end by 6 bases; junction bases not matched to a gene: 12. Germline lookup yields CDR1 GTSNPN and CDR2 SVGIG (reference sequence). This CDR3 has 17 amino acids. This TCR was recovered from a man aged 55-75 years with acute or convalescent COVID-19. The V gene is TRBV30, the J gene TRBJ2-7, with 15 bases fitting TRBD2. The material sequenced was peripheral blood. The CDR3 here is CAWSPGTSGRPRLEQYF. The CDR3 DNA reads TGTGCCTGGAGCCCCGGGACTAGCGGGAGGCCCCGTCTCGAGCAGTACTTC.